The 22 T cell receptor beta chains below were found in one sample sequenced in a study of beta chain features in type 1 diabetes. Study-wide results and limits: Type 1 diabetes patients had TCRB CDR3s that were shorter (moderately but significantly so) in all four CD4+ subsets.

Their antigens remain unidentified. Expressed TCRB transcripts were sequenced because the isolated RNA had all been reverse transcribed beforehand. Sequencing used immunoSEQ multiplex PCR; TCRdb keeps in-frame clones, though not all of them. The data hold hundreds of thousands of clones, with roughly an eighth observed a single time. Input material: naive CD4+ T cells from blood. The source is a man aged 18 to 30 with type 1 diabetes.

The V gene is TRBV29-1, the J gene TRBJ2-7, with D possibly called TRBD1 or TRBD2 (5 bases each). CDR3 length equals 14 residues. Between the trimmed V and J ends, which lost 1 base and 3 bases, there was a span of 13 bases. Germline loops: CDR1 SQVTM, CDR2 ANQGSEA. This CDR3 reads CSVEGGRTDYEQYF. CDR3 sequence (DNA): TGCAGCGTTGAAGGGGGGAGAACAGACTACGAGCAGTACTTC.

This clone turned up a few times. This chain connects TRBV6-5 to TRBJ2-3; D uncertain. The CDR3 sequence is 12 residues long. CDR1 and CDR2 (germline): MNHEY, SVGAGI. Trimming removed 6 bases from V and 6 bases from J, with 10 bases in between. DNA for the CDR3: TGTGCCAGCAGCCCGCCTAGGGATACGCAGTATTTT. Protein sequence: CASSPPRDTQYF.

This clone turned up a few times. The chain joins TRBV7-6 to TRBJ2-1, with TRBD2 matching 9 bases. CDR1 and CDR2 from the germline V gene are SGHVS and FNYEAQ. The CDR3 has 15 amino acids. The J segment lost 4 bases and the V segment lost 3 bases, leaving 4 bases of the junction unmatched. CDR3 sequence reads: CASSLPGLAYNEQFF. The CDR3 bases are TGTGCCAGCAGCTTGCCGGGACTAGCATACAATGAGCAGTTCTTC.

This clone has more than one count but fewer than ten. At one end the junction does not follow the germline gene, possibly because of a read error. The chain couples TRBV9 to TRBJ1-4; maybe TRBD1 (5 bases). Germline V gives CDR1 SGDLS, CDR2 YYNGEE. This CDR3 region has 14 residues. The CDR3 DNA reads TGTGCCAGCAGCGTAGGGGCCCAGGGCGGGGAGCTCGTTTTC. Translation: CASSVGAQGGELVF.

There are a few counts of this clone. The chain couples TRBV9 to TRBJ1-4; no definite D call. This CDR3 spans 15 amino acids. Germline assignment: CDR1 SGDLS and CDR2 YYNGEE. V gave up 4 bases and J gave up 3 bases, with 13 bases separating them. CDR3 bases: TGTGCCAGCAGCTCAGGAGGATTGGCTAATGAAAAACTGTTTTTT. Its protein is CASSSGGLANEKLFF.

This chain links TRBV29-1 with TRBJ1-1, with TRBD1 as a possible D gene (5 bases). The CDR3 extends over 14 amino acids. CDR1 and CDR2 from the germline V gene are SQVTM and ANQGSEA. V lost 4 bases and J 13 bases, leaving 25 bases between the germline ends. The CDR3 loop reads CSVAPPGLRLGVFF. The DNA for the CDR3 is TGCAGCGTTGCCCCCCCAGGGCTGAGGTTGGGAGTTTTCTTT.

The genes are TRBV7-3 and TRBJ1-2; D unresolved. This CDR3 has 13 amino acids. Trimming took 5 bases from V and 1 from J, leaving 8 bases between them. In germline, CDR1 is SGHTA, CDR2 FQGTGA. The CDR3: CASSLDNNYGYTF. CDR3 nucleotides: TGTGCCAGCAGCCTCGACAATAACTATGGCTACACCTTC.

This clone was counted only a few times. CDR3 sequence reads: CASSQDSQGFNTEAFF. In DNA form, the CDR3 reads TGCGCCAGCAGCCAAGATTCGCAGGGCTTTAACACTGAAGCTTTCTTT. This chain uses TRBV4-1 with TRBJ1-1, with D maybe TRBD1 (5 bases). V was shortened by 0 bases and J by 2 bases, with 13 bases between the two germline ends. Germline V lookup: CDR1 MGHRA, CDR2 YSYEKL. The CDR3 spans 16 residues.

A note on this clone: A much bigger clone sits one base away, suggesting this may be a read error. The chain carries TRBV7-8 and TRBJ2-1; no clear D gene. CDR1 is SGHVS and CDR2 is FQNEAQ in the germline V gene. Deletions cut 3 bases from V and 5 bases from J, with 2 bases between. The CDR3 totals 11 residues. The CDR3 sequence is CASSFNNEQFF. The CDR3 DNA reads as TGTGCCAGCAGCTTTAACAATGAGCAGTTCTTC.

This chain links TRBV18 with TRBJ1-1, with D unresolved. The CDR3 is 13 amino acids. Germline V CDR1 and CDR2: KGHSH, LQKENI. Deletions cut 2 bases from V and 8 bases from J, with 12 bases between. The CDR3 is CASSPMEGREAFF. CDR3 in DNA: TGTGCCAGCTCACCAATGGAAGGAAGGGAAGCTTTCTTT. Full variable domain (outside the CDR3, taken from reference TRBV18 and TRBJ1-1): NAGVMQNPRHLVRRRGQEARLRCSPMKGHSHVYWYRQLPEEGLKFMVYLQKENIIDESGMPKERFSAEFPKEGPSILRIQQVVRGDSAAYFCASSPMEGREAFFGQGTRLTVV.

This clone was recorded a few times. The chain links TRBV11-1 to TRBJ1-1, with D possibly being TRBD1 (5 bases). From germline, CDR1 is SGHAT and CDR2 FQDESV (reference sequence). This CDR3 region has 13 residues. Trimming shortened V by 6 bases and J by 2 bases, and 10 bases separated the two germline ends. For the CDR3, the DNA is TGTGCCAGCAGAACACAGGTAAACACTGAAGCTTTCTTT. Amino acids: CASRTQVNTEAFF.

The chain couples TRBV2 to TRBJ1-6; D might be TRBD1 (5 bases). The CDR3 sequence is 15 residues long. Deletions cut 6 bases from V and 5 bases from J, with 14 bases between. Per the germline V gene, CDR1 is SNHLY and CDR2 is FYNNEI. For the CDR3, the DNA is TGTGCCAGCAGCATAGACAGTCCTGATAATTCACCCCTCCACTTT. Protein product: CASSIDSPDNSPLHF.

This clone occurred a few times. The gene calls are TRBV7-9 and TRBJ1-1; the D is unclear. The V and J ends lost 7 bases and 0 bases respectively, with 12 bases between them. The CDR3 loop spans 14 amino acids. Germline V gives CDR1 SEHNR, CDR2 FQNEAQ (reference sequence). CDR3 region: CASTSGFLNTEAFF. The DNA of the CDR3 is TGTGCCAGCACTTCGGGATTTCTGAACACTGAAGCTTTCTTT. Full variable domain (rest looked up from reference TRBV7-9 and TRBJ1-1): DTGVSQNPRHKITKRGQNVTFRCDPISEHNRLYWYRQTLGQGPEFLTYFQNEAQLEKSRLLSDRFSAERPKGSFSTLEIQRTEQGDSAMYLCASTSGFLNTEAFFGQGTRLTVV.

The rearrangement links TRBV10-2 to TRBJ2-3; no clear D. Per germline, CDR1 WSHSY and CDR2 SAAADI. This CDR3 is 10 amino acids long. V was pared by 2 bases and J by 6 bases, with 0 bases between. The CDR3 region is CASSEDTQYF. Here the CDR3 DNA reads TGCGCCAGCAGTGAGGATACGCAGTATTTT.

This sequence joins TRBV4-1 and TRBJ1-5; 8 bases fit TRBD1. The CDR3 consists of 17 residues. Losses at the gene ends were 4 bases for V and 4 bases for J; bases not matched to a gene: 12. Germline V gene lookup returns CDR1 MGHRA and CDR2 YSYEKL. The CDR3, as DNA: TGCGCCAGCAGCCCAGATCGTGCAGGGGGCAGAAATCAGCCCCAGCATTTT. Amino acid sequence: CASSPDRAGGRNQPQHF.

The rearrangement links TRBV5-5 to TRBJ2-7; TRBD1 matches 9 bases. V lost 3 bases to trimming and J lost 6 bases; unmatched junction nucleotides: 4. Germline-derived CDR1 and CDR2 are SGHKS and YYEKEE (reference sequence). The CDR3 totals 13 residues. The CDR3 protein is CASSWDRAREQYF. For the CDR3, the DNA is TGTGCCAGCAGCTGGGACAGGGCTCGCGAGCAGTACTTC.

In this sample, this clone turned up once. The chain recombines TRBV6-1 with TRBJ2-5, with TRBD2 matching over 12 bases. CDR3 length equals 15 residues. CDR1 is MNHNS and CDR2 is SASEGT in the germline V gene. J was trimmed by 2 bases and V by 4 bases; bases with no gene match: 2. DNA for the CDR3: TGTGCCAGCAGTGCTGGACTAGCGGGGCAAGAGACCCAGTACTTC. It yields the protein CASSAGLAGQETQYF.

V and J are TRBV29-1 and TRBJ2-1; D is tentatively TRBD1 or TRBD2 (5 bases each). The V end lost 5 bases, the J end lost 9 bases, and 17 bases lay between the germline ends. Per germline, CDR1 SQVTM and CDR2 ANQGSEA. The CDR3 length is 13 residues. CDR3 residues: CSVRGLDWGEQFF. CDR3 sequence (DNA): TGCAGCGTTAGGGGCTTGGACTGGGGTGAGCAGTTCTTC.

The chain uses TRBV7-9 and TRBJ1-6, with D perhaps TRBD1 (5 bases). The CDR3 is made up of 17 amino acids. The ends were cut back, 5 bases at V and 7 bases at J, with 21 bases in the middle. Germline V gives CDR1 SEHNR, CDR2 FQNEAQ (reference sequence). In nucleotides, the CDR3 is TGTGCCAGCAGCAAAGGGGTTATTGGAGACAGAAATTCACCCCTCCACTTT. This translates into CASSKGVIGDRNSPLHF.

This sequence joins TRBV28 and TRBJ2-7; 7 bases are a match to TRBD1. Germline CDR1 reads MDHEN; CDR2 reads SYDVKM. CDR3 size: 15 residues. The trim removed 7 bases at V and 3 bases at J, leaving 12 bases unmatched. CDR3: CASTAGDSQLYEQYF. The CDR3 DNA is TGTGCCAGCACCGCAGGGGACAGTCAACTCTACGAGCAGTACTTC.

This clone turned up a few times. This chain links TRBV28 with TRBJ1-1, with TRBD1 identical over 10 bases. Germline CDR1 is MDHEN and CDR2 is SYDVKM. This CDR3 region has 13 residues. V dropped 6 bases and J dropped 11; count of bases not matched to a gene: 9. CDR3 sequence (DNA): TGTGCCAGCAGGTCCCCGGACAGGGGGAGTGCTTTCTTT. Protein: CASRSPDRGSAFF. Using reference TRBV28 and TRBJ1-1 for the parts outside the CDR3, the full variable domain is DVKVTQSSRYLVKRTGEKVFLECVQDMDHENMFWYRQDPGLGLRLIYFSYDVKMKEKGDIPEGYSVSREKKERFSLILESASTNQTSMYLCASRSPDRGSAFFGQGTRLTVV.

V usage is TRBV19 and J usage is TRBJ1-5, with 7 bases aligning to TRBD1. Germline CDR1 is LNHDA and CDR2 is SQIVND (reference sequence). The CDR3 is made up of 13 amino acids. Trimming removed 7 bases from V and 4 bases from J; junction bases left unmatched: 4. The CDR3 protein is CASNPTGNQPQHF. The CDR3 DNA follows: TGTGCCAGTAACCCGACAGGGAATCAGCCCCAGCATTTT.